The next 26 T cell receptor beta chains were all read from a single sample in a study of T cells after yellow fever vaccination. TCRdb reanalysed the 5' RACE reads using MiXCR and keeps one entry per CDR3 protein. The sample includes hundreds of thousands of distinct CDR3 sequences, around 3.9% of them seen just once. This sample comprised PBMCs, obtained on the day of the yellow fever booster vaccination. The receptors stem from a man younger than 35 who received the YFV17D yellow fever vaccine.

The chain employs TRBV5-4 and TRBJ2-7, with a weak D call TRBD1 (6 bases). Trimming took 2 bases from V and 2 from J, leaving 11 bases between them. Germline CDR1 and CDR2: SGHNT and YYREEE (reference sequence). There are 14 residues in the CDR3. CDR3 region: CASSFGRGTYEQYV. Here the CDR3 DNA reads TGTGCCAGCAGCTTCGGTAGGGGGACCTACGAGCAGTACGTC.

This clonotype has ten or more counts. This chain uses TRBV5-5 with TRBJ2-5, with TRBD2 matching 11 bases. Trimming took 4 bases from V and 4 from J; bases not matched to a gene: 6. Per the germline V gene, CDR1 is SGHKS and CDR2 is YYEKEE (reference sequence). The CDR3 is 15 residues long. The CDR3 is CASSQGLAVGETQYF. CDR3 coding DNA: TGTGCCAGCAGCCAGGGACTAGCGGTAGGAGAGACCCAGTACTTC.

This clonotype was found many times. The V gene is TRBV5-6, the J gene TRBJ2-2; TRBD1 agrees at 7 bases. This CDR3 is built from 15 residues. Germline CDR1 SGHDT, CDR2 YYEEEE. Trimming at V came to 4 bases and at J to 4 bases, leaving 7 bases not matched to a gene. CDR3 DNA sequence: TGTGCCAGCAGCGTCGAGGGGGCGGTCACCGGGGAGCTGTTTTTT. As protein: CASSVEGAVTGELFF.

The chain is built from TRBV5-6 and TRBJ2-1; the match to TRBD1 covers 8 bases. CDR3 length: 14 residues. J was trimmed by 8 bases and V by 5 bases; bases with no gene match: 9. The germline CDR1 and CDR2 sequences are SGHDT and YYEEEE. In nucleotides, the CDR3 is TGTGCCAGCAGTTACGGACAGGGTTGGGATGAGCAGTTCTTC. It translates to CASSYGQGWDEQFF.

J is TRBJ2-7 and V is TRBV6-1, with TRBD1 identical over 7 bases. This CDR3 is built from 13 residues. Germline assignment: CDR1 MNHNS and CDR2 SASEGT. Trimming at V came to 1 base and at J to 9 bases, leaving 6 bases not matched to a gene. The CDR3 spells CASSEVGTAGQYF. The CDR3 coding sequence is TGTGCCAGCAGTGAAGTTGGGACAGCCGGGCAGTACTTC.

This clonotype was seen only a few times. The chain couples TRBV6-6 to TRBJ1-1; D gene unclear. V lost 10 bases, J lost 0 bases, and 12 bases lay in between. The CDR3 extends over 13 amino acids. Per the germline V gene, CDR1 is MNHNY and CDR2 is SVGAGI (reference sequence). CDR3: CATIQNMNTEAFF. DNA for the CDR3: TGTGCCACCATACAGAACATGAACACTGAAGCTTTCTTT.

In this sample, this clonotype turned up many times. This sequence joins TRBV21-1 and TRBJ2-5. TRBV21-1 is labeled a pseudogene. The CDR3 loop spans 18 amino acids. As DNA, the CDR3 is TGTGCCAGCAGCAAACACCCTTATATGGCGATGTCGGAAGAGACCCAGTACTTC. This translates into CASSKHPYMAMSEETQYF.

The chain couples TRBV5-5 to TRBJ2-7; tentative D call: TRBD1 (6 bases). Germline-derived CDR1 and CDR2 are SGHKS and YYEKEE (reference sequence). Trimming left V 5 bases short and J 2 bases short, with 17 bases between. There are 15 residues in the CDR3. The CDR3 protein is CASRQDPGTTYEQYF. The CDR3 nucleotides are TGTGCCAGCAGACAGGACCCCGGGACAACCTACGAGCAGTACTTC. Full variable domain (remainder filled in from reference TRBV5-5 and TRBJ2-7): DAGVTQSPTHLIKTRGQQVTLRCSPISGHKSVSWYQQVLGQGPQFIFQYYEKEERGRGNFPDRFSARQFPNYSSELNVNALLLGDSALYLCASRQDPGTTYEQYFGPGTRLTVT.

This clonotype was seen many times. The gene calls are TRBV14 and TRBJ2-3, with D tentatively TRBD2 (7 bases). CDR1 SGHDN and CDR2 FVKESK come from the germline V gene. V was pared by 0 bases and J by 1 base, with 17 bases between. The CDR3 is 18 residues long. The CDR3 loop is CASSQERRGGFRTDTQYF. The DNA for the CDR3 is TGTGCCAGCAGCCAAGAAAGGCGCGGGGGCTTTCGCACAGATACGCAGTATTTT.

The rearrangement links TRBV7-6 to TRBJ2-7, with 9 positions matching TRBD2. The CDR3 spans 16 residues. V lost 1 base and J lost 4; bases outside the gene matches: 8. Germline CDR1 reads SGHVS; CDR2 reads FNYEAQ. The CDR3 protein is CASSLVAAGGTYEQYF. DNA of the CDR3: TGTGCCAGCAGCTTAGTCGCAGCGGGGGGAACATACGAGCAGTACTTC.

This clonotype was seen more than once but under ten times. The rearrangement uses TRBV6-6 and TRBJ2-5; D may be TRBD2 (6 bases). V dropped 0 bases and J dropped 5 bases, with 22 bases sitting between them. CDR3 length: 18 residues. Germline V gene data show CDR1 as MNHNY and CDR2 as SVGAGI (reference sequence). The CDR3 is CASSYSNLAGPLGETQYF. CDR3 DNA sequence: TGTGCCAGCAGTTACTCGAATCTGGCGGGACCCTTAGGGGAGACCCAGTACTTC.

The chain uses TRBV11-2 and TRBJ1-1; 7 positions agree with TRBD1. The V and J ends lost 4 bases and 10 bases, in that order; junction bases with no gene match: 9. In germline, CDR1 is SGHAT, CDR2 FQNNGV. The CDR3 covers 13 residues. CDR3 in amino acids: CASSSPRGSGAFF. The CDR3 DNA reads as TGTGCCAGCAGCTCGCCCAGGGGGAGCGGAGCTTTCTTT.

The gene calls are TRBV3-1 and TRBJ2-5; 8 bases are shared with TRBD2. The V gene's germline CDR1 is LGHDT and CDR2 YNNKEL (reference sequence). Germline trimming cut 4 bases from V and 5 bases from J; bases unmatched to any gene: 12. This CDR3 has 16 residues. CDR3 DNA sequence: TGTGCCAGCAGCCCCGGTCTCCGGGGGGGCCTCGAGACCCAGTACTTC. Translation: CASSPGLRGGLETQYF.

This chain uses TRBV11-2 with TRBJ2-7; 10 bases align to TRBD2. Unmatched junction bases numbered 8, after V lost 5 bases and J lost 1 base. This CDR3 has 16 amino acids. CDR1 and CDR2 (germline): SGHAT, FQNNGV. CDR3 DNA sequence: TGTGCCAGCAGCCAATTAGCGGGGGGCCTATCCTACGAGCAGTACGTC. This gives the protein CASSQLAGGLSYEQYV.

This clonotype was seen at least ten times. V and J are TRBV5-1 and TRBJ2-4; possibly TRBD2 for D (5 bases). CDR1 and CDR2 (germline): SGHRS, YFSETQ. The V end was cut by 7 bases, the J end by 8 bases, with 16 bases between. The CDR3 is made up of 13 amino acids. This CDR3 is CASSNPGSDIQYF. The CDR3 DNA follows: TGCGCCAGCTCTAATCCGGGGAGTGACATTCAGTACTTC.

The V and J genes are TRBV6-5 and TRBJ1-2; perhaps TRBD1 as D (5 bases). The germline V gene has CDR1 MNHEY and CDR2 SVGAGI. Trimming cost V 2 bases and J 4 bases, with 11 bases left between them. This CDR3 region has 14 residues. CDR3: CASSYKDRSYGYTF. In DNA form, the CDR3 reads TGTGCCAGCAGTTACAAAGACAGAAGCTATGGCTACACCTTC.

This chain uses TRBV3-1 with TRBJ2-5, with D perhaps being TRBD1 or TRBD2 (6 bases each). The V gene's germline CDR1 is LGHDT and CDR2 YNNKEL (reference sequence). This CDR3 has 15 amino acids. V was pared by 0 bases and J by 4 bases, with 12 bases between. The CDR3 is CASSQEFRGPETQYF. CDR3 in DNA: TGTGCCAGCAGCCAAGAGTTCCGGGGGCCAGAGACCCAGTACTTC.

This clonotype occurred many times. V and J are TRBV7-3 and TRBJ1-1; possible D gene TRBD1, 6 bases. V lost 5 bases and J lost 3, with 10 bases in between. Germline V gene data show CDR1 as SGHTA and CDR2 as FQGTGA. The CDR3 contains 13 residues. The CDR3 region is CASSTDRDTEAFF. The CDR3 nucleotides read TGTGCCAGCAGCACGGACAGAGACACTGAAGCTTTCTTT. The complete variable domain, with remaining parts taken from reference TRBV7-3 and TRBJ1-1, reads GAGVSQTPSNKVTEKGKYVELRCDPISGHTALYWYRQSLGQGPEFLIYFQGTGAADDSGLPNDRFFAVRPEGSVSTLKIQRTERGDSAVYLCASSTDRDTEAFFGQGTRLTVV.

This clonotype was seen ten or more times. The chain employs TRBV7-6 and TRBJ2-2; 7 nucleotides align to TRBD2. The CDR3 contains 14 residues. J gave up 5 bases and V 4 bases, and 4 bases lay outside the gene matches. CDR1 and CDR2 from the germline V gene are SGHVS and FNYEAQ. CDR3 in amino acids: CASSSWGGTGELFF. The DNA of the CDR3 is TGTGCCAGCAGCTCTTGGGGAGGGACCGGGGAGCTGTTTTTT. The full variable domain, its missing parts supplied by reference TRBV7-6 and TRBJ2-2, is GAGVSQSPRYKVTKRGQDVALRCDPISGHVSLYWYRQALGQGPEFLTYFNYEAQQDKSGLPNDRFSAERPEGSISTLTIQRTEQRDSAMYRCASSSWGGTGELFFGEGSRLTVL.

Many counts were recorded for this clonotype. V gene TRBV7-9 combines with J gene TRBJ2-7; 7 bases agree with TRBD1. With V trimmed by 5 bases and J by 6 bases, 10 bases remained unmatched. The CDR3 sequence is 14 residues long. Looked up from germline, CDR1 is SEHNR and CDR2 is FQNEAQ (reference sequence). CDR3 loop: CASSSLTGKGEQYF. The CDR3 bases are TGTGCCAGCAGCAGCCTGACAGGGAAGGGCGAGCAGTACTTC.

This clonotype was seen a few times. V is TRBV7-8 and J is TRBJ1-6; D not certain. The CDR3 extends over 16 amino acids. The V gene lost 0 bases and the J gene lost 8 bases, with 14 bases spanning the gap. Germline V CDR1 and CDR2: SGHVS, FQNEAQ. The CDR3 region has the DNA TGTGCCAGCAGCTTAGCGGGAGGGTCCCTAGATTCACCCCTCCACTTT. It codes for CASSLAGGSLDSPLHF.

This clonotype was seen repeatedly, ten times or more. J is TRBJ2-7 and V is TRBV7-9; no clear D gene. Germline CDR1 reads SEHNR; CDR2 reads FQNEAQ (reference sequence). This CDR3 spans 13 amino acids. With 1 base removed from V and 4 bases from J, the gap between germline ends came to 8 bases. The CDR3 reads CASSLGVGYEQYF. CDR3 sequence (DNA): TGTGCCAGCAGCTTAGGTGTTGGGTACGAGCAGTACTTC. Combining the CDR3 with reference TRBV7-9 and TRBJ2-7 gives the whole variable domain DTGVSQNPRHKITKRGQNVTFRCDPISEHNRLYWYRQTLGQGPEFLTYFQNEAQLEKSRLLSDRFSAERPKGSFSTLEIQRTEQGDSAMYLCASSLGVGYEQYFGPGTRLTVT.

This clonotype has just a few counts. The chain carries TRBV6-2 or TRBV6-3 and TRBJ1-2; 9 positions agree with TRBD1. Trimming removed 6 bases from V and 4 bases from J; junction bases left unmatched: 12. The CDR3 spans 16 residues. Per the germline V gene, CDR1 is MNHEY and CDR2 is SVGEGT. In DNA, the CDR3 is TGTGCCAGCAGGAACCCTTGGACAGGGGAGTTCTATGGCTACACCTTC. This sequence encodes CASRNPWTGEFYGYTF.

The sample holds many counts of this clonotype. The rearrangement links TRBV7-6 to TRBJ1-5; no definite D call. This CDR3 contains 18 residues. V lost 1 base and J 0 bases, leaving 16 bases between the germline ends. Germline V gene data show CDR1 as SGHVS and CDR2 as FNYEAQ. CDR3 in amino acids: CASSLDSGRYDSNQPQHF. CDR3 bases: TGTGCCAGCAGCTTAGATTCCGGAAGATACGATAGCAATCAGCCCCAGCATTTT.

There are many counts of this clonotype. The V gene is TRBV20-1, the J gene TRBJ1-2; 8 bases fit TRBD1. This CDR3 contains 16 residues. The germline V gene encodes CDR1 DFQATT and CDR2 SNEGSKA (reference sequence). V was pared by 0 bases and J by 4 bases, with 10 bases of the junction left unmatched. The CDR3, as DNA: TGCAGTGCTAGAGATCGTGCAGGGGGCGCGGGCTATGGCTACACCTTC. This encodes CSARDRAGGAGYGYTF.

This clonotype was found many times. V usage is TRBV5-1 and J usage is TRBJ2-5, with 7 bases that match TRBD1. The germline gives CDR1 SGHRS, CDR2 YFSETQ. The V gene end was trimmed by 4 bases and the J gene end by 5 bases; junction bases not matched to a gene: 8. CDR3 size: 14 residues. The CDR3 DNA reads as TGCGCCAGCAGCCCAACAGGGGACGCGGAGACCCAGTACTTC. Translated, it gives CASSPTGDAETQYF. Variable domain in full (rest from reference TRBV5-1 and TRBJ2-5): KAGVTQTPRYLIKTRGQQVTLSCSPISGHRSVSWYQQTPGQGLQFLFEYFSETQRNKGNFPGRFSGRQFSNSRSEMNVSTLELGDSALYLCASSPTGDAETQYFGPGTRLLVL.